This TCR beta chain was recorded in a study of post-analysis software for immune sequencing data. The V gene's germline CDR1 is DFQATT and CDR2 SNEGSKA (reference sequence). The CDR3 is 17 amino acids. J was trimmed by 8 bases and V by 2 bases; bases with no gene match: 16. A word on this clonotype: Its antigen is unidentified.

Study-wide results and limits: Those with multiple sclerosis, the patient group, showed significantly lower normalized Chao1 diversity than controls. Among a handful of TRBV segments more frequent in patients than controls were TRBV5-6, TRBV5-1 and TRBV20-1.

cDNA libraries of TCR beta carried unique molecular identifiers. TCRdb independently ran MiXCR on the PCR reads; one entry per CDR3 protein. Here the sample spans roughly 400,000 distinct CDR3 sequences, 35% to 45% being singletons. J is TRBJ2-1 and V is TRBV20-1, with TRBD2 matching over 9 bases. Sequencing was performed on blood. The clonotype comes from a girl aged 2-10 years with multiple sclerosis. The CDR3 DNA follows: TGCAGTGCTAGAACCTGGTCTAGCGGGACACACGGGTATGAGCAGTTCTTC. Translation: CSARTWSSGTHGYEQFF.